The entry below gives a single TCR beta chain sequence along with its context. Its antigen is unidentified. These data belong to a study of cytomegalovirus exposure and HLA in healthy donors. Study results and limitations: Some 17,000 TCR beta sequences were associated with HLA alleles at 0.05 false discovery rate in a later analysis.

Per germline, CDR1 MNHEY and CDR2 SMNVEV (reference sequence). The CDR3 is 17 amino acids. With V trimmed by 6 bases and J by 1 base, 9 bases remained unmatched. PCR involved 60 Vbeta and 13 Jbeta primers. The repertoire was sequenced with immunoSEQ multiplex PCR; TCRdb's copy has only in-frame clones and lacks some. The sample contains roughly 170,000 clones, 84% of which appear only once. The sequencing sample was made of PBMCs. V and J are TRBV27 and TRBJ2-2, with 9 positions matching TRBD1. This sequence was found in a girl aged 2-10 years in good health and CMV-seropositive. As DNA, the CDR3 is TGTGCCAGCAGCTACGAACAGGGGGCTGGGAACACCGGGGAGCTGTTTTTT. Residues: CASSYEQGAGNTGELFF.